This T cell receptor beta chain was documented in a study of blood T cell repertoires in COVID-19 (TCRdb year 2020). General notes on the study: Samples covering the acute and convalescent phases of COVID-19 were provided by collaborators in the United States, Italy and Spain. The dataset comprised deeply sampled blood TCRbeta repertoires from subjects exposed to, actively infected with, or recovered from COVID-19. The samples were drawn from the first 160 participants of the ongoing ImmuneRACE study and from 950 to 1,500 subjects provided by 6 global collaborators. A freely available public database, intended as a resource for researchers studying the immune response to SARS-CoV-2, is where the repertoires were released. Sample metadata almost always included a de-identified subject ID, COVID-19 status, age in years and sex. Where HLA class I and class II types were available, the types were taken from metadata supplied by the sample provider, not from assay-based typing. The material from the prospective study consisted of cDNA or gDNA derived from T cells, B-cell-depleted T cells, or PBMCs. Broader findings and caveats from the paper: The amount of clinical and demographic metadata varied by source and participant and was provided uncurated.

The CDR1 and CDR2 encoded by the germline V gene (reference sequence) are SEHNR and FQNEAQ. The CDR3 runs 18 amino acids, cysteine and phenylalanine included. Only the CDR3 DNA is retained, 54 bases long and in frame from the first base. The junction shows trimming of 1 base on V and 0 bases on J, and the gene matches do not reach 9 bases of it. TCRbeta CDR3 regions were amplified from genomic DNA by means of the immunoSEQ Assay, a bias-controlled multiplex PCR. The authors processed their data as follows. The number of nucleated cells in each sample was estimated by amplification of reference gene primers within the assay. Sequence reads were collapsed and filtered to measure the absolute abundance of every unique TCRbeta CDR3 rearrangement. For each sample, productive Simpson clonality was calculated as the square root of Simpson's diversity index over productive rearrangements. Here the immuneACCESS table is served through TCRdb, limited to in-frame sequences with V and J called. Missing clones are a known gap in these copies; in checked studies unresolved V genes cover under half, and the rest lacks a known reason. Clone size and the V and J calls come from that table; the DNA yielded D and trimming. The sample table lists about 400,000 clones, roughly 88% of them with a count of one. Together, the top ten hold almost 1.5% of the sample.

Each collaborating institution followed its own protocols to collect whole blood in K2EDTA tubes. For TCRbeta analysis, collaborators shipped samples in one of three forms: frozen whole blood, isolated PBMCs, or DNA extracted from either of those sample types. Remarks on this clone: The target of this receptor is not known. Qualities for individual bases were not recorded, and no much larger clone is one base off.

This chain joins TRBV7-9 to TRBJ1-1, with 9 bases aligning to TRBD1. The sequence derives from a woman in her 30s with active or convalescent COVID-19. Material for sequencing was peripheral blood. The nucleotides are TGTGCCAGCAGCTTAGGATTTTTGGACAGGGGCATGAACACTGAAGCTTTCTTT. This is translated as CASSLGFLDRGMNTEAFF.